This T cell receptor (beta chain) was identified in a study of early T cells in non-severe SARS-CoV-2 infection. A note on this clonotype: The antigen remains undetermined.

The CDR3 is made up of 15 amino acids. Germline values: CDR1 SGHNT, CDR2 YYREEE (reference sequence). The ends were cut back, 0 bases at V and 4 bases at J, with 13 bases in the middle. The TCR library protocol was used to attach unique molecular identifiers. These identifiers were attached to individual cDNA molecules. MiXCR was run by TCRdb on the 5' RACE reads, yielding one entry per CDR3 protein. The sample contains about 48,000 distinct CDR3 sequences, over 10% of which appear only once. Study results and caveats: Matches to VDJdb favored anti-spike CD8 responses and missed private and CD4 specificities.

Sequencing used whole blood. This clonotype originated in an adult who was a healthcare worker with PCR-confirmed SARS-CoV-2 infection or an uninfected control (not recorded which). The V call is TRBV5-4, the J call TRBJ2-5, with D hard to call. CDR3 DNA: TGTGCCAGCAGCTTGGGGGGTAATAGAGGAGAGACCCAGTACTTC. It encodes CASSLGGNRGETQYF.